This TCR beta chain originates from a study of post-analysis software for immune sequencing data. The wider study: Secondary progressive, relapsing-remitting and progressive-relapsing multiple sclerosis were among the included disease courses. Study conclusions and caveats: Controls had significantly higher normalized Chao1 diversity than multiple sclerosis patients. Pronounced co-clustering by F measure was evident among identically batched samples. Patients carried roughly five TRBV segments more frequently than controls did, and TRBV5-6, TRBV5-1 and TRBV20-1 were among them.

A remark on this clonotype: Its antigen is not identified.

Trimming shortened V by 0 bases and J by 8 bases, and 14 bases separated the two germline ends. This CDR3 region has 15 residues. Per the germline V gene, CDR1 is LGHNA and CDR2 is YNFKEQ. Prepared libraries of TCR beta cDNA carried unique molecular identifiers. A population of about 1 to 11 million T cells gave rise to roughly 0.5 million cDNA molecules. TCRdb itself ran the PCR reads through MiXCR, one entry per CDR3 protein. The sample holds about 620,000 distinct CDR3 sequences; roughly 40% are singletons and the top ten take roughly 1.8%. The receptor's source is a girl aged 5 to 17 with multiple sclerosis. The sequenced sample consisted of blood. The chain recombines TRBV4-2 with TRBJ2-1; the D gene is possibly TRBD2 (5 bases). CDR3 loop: CASSQDPGTGDEQFF. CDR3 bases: TGTGCCAGCAGCCAAGACCCCGGCACCGGGGATGAGCAGTTCTTC.